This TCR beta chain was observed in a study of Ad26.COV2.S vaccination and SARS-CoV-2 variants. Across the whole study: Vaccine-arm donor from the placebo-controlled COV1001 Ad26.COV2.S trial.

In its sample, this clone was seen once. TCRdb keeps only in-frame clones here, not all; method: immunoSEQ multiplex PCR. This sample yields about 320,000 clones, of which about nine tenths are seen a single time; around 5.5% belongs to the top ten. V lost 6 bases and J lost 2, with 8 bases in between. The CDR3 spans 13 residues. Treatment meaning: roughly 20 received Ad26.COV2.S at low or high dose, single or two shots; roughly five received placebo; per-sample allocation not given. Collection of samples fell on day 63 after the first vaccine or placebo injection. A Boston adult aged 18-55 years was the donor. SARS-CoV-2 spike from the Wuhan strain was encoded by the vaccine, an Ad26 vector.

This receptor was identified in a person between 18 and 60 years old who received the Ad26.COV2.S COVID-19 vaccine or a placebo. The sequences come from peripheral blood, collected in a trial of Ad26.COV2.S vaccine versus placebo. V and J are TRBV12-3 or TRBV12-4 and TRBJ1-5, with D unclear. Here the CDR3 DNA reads TGTGCCAGCAGGGCCGGCGGCAATCAGCCCCAGCATTTT. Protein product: CASRAGGNQPQHF.